The 14 T cell receptor beta chains listed next were all sequenced from one sample in a study of cytomegalovirus exposure and HLA in healthy donors. Primers for the PCR totalled 60 Vbeta and 13 Jbeta. TCRdb's table, derived via immunoSEQ multiplex PCR, lists solely in-frame clones and lacks some. This table has tens of thousands of clones, 75% to 80% appearing once. Sequencing input: PBMCs. These receptors were collected from a man younger than 35 in good health and CMV-seronegative.

This chain connects TRBV9 to TRBJ1-3; 7 bases align to TRBD1. Per the germline V gene, CDR1 is SGDLS and CDR2 is YYNGEE. This CDR3 has 15 residues. V lost 0 bases, J lost 8 bases, and 8 bases stayed unmatched. The CDR3 reads CASSVGGQGTDTIYF. For the CDR3, the DNA is TGTGCCAGCAGCGTAGGGGGGCAGGGGACAGACACCATATATTTT. The whole variable domain, remainder taken from reference TRBV9 and TRBJ1-3, is DSGVTQTPKHLITATGQRVTLRCSPRSGDLSVYWYQQSLDQGLQFLIQYYNGEERAKGNILERFSAQQFPDLHSELNLSSLELGDSALYFCASSVGGQGTDTIYFGEGSWLTVV.

V is TRBV9 and J is TRBJ2-5, with 10 positions matching TRBD1. CDR1 is SGDLS, CDR2 YYNGEE, per germline. The junction had 6 bases not matched to a gene; V was cut back by 1 base and J by 3 bases. The CDR3 has 16 amino acids. The CDR3 coding sequence is TGTGCCAGCAGCGTAAGTTGGGACAGGGGTAAAGAGACCCAGTACTTC. It translates to CASSVSWDRGKETQYF. Drawing the rest from reference TRBV9 and TRBJ2-5, the complete variable domain is DSGVTQTPKHLITATGQRVTLRCSPRSGDLSVYWYQQSLDQGLQFLIQYYNGEERAKGNILERFSAQQFPDLHSELNLSSLELGDSALYFCASSVSWDRGKETQYFGPGTRLLVL.

V usage is TRBV7-9 and J usage is TRBJ1-3; possibly TRBD1 for D (6 bases). V was trimmed by 6 bases and J by 2 bases, leaving 17 bases between them. CDR1 is SEHNR and CDR2 is FQNEAQ in the germline V gene (reference sequence). This CDR3 region has 16 residues. Here the CDR3 reads CASSSMGAGTGNTIYF. DNA for the CDR3: TGTGCCAGCAGTTCGATGGGGGCAGGGACTGGAAACACCATATATTTT.

V and J are TRBV18 and TRBJ1-1; D remains unclear. V gave up 3 bases and J gave up 0 bases, with 11 bases separating them. In germline, CDR1 is KGHSH, CDR2 LQKENI. There are 15 residues in the CDR3. The CDR3 DNA reads as TGTGCCAGCTCACCTCAGAGGGAGCTGAACACTGAAGCTTTCTTT. Its translation: CASSPQRELNTEAFF.

The chain has TRBV29-1 and TRBJ2-2; 10 positions agree with TRBD2. The CDR3 contains 14 residues. Germline-derived CDR1 and CDR2 are SQVTM and ANQGSEA. V lost 7 bases and J lost 6; bases outside the gene matches: 8. The CDR3 coding sequence is TGCAGCGCTCAGCGGGGGGGCCTTTCCGGGGAGCTGTTTTTT. It encodes CSAQRGGLSGELFF.

In DNA form, the CDR3 reads TGTGCCTGGCTGGGCATCGGTCGGGAGACCCAGTACTTC. It yields the protein CAWLGIGRETQYF. The chain carries TRBV30 and TRBJ2-5; D uncertain. V shed 5 bases and J shed 5 bases, with 15 bases lying between them. The CDR3 is 13 residues long. Germline-derived CDR1 and CDR2 are GTSNPN and SVGIG (reference sequence).

The V gene is TRBV19, the J gene TRBJ1-1, with TRBD1 as a possible D gene (6 bases). From germline, CDR1 is LNHDA and CDR2 SQIVND (reference sequence). The V end was cut by 7 bases, the J end by 4 bases, with 13 bases between. The CDR3 loop spans 13 amino acids. The chain's CDR3 is CASTLRGLTEAFF. The DNA of the CDR3 is TGTGCCAGTACCCTCAGGGGCCTCACTGAAGCTTTCTTT.

J is TRBJ1-5 and V is TRBV28, with D perhaps TRBD1 (6 bases). V was pared by 5 bases and J by 5 bases, with 13 bases between. CDR1 and CDR2 from the germline V gene are MDHEN and SYDVKM. The CDR3 covers 14 residues. This CDR3 is CASSPGVSYQPQHF. CDR3 coding DNA: TGTGCCAGCAGTCCAGGGGTAAGTTATCAGCCCCAGCATTTT.

About this clone itself: The same CDR3 is also encoded by other DNA sequences in this sample. The V gene is TRBV5-1, the J gene TRBJ1-1; 9 positions match TRBD1. This CDR3 is 14 amino acids long. Looked up from germline, CDR1 is SGHRS and CDR2 is YFSETQ. With V trimmed by 4 bases and J by 2 bases, 3 bases remained unmatched. CDR3 sequence reads: CASSPGQGNTEAFF. The CDR3, as DNA: TGCGCCAGCAGCCCGGGACAGGGAAACACTGAAGCTTTCTTT.

The chain carries TRBV5-5 and TRBJ2-3; D perhaps matches TRBD1 (6 bases). The CDR3 covers 14 residues. Germline-derived CDR1 and CDR2 are SGHKS and YYEKEE (reference sequence). Trimming took off 4 bases at V and 2 bases at J, with 11 bases between the two ends. The CDR3 DNA is TGTGCCAGCAGCCCGGGACACCTCACAGATACGCAGTATTTT. This translates into CASSPGHLTDTQYF.

This clone was detected only a few times. The chain joins TRBV6-1 to TRBJ1-1, with no clear D. There are 11 residues in the CDR3. The germline V and J ends were trimmed by 7 bases and 7 bases, with 10 bases remaining between them. Germline loops: CDR1 MNHNS, CDR2 SASEGT. This CDR3 is CASKVAGEAFF. The CDR3 nucleotides are TGTGCCAGCAAGGTAGCCGGTGAAGCTTTCTTT.

The rearrangement links TRBV5-1 to TRBJ2-5, with D maybe TRBD1 (6 bases). The last part of the DNA fits TRBJ2-7 better; the J call may be wrong. Germline values: CDR1 SGHRS, CDR2 YFSETQ. There are 15 residues in the CDR3. The DNA of the CDR3 is TGCGCCAGCAGCTTGGGTAGGCAGGGGACGAACGAGCAGTACTTC. The encoded protein is CASSLGRQGTNEQYF.

The DNA of the CDR3 is TGCGCCAGCAGCTCCGGGACAGACTTTAACTATGGCTACACCTTC. This encodes CASSSGTDFNYGYTF. The V and J genes are TRBV5-1 and TRBJ1-2; TRBD1 agrees at 7 bases. With 3 bases clipped from V and 1 base from J, the junction kept 6 bases outside the gene matches. The CDR3 consists of 15 residues. Per the germline V gene, CDR1 is SGHRS and CDR2 is YFSETQ.

The chain carries TRBV19 and TRBJ1-2; 9 nucleotides match TRBD1. Germline V gives CDR1 LNHDA, CDR2 SQIVND (reference sequence). V shed 1 base, J shed 8 bases, and the junction held 5 bases outside the gene matches. CDR3 length: 14 amino acids. This CDR3 reads CASSIGGTGKGYTF. Written as DNA, the CDR3 is TGTGCCAGTAGTATAGGCGGGACAGGGAAAGGCTACACCTTC.